This TCR beta chain comes out of a study of early T cells in non-severe SARS-CoV-2 infection. Study context: Chains were not paired, and sequencing was done on bulk RNA from unsorted whole blood.

CDR1 is SGHTA, CDR2 FQGTGA, per germline. This CDR3 region has 15 residues. With 8 bases removed from V and 0 bases from J, the gap between germline ends came to 17 bases. Overall study results and limits: VDJdb-based annotation leaned toward anti-spike CD8 responses and missed private and CD4 specificities.

The library protocol tagged individual cDNA molecules with unique molecular identifiers. TCRdb reanalysed the 5' RACE reads using MiXCR and keeps one entry per CDR3 protein. Seen here are 70,000 to 85,000 distinct CDR3 sequences, 9.5% to 15% observed once, and the top ten hold around 15%. This clonotype was picked up many times. As yet, its antigen is unknown. The receptor's source is an adult who was a healthcare worker with PCR-confirmed SARS-CoV-2 infection or an uninfected control (not recorded which). The donor label of this sample is uncertain. Sequencing was performed on whole blood, taken at baseline. This chain connects TRBV7-3 to TRBJ2-7, with D perhaps TRBD2 (6 bases). The CDR3 nucleotides are TGTGCCAGCTATGACCTCCAGCGGGTCTCCTACGAGCAGTACTTC. It is translated as CASYDLQRVSYEQYF.